Shown below are 8 T cell receptor beta chains from a single sample sequenced in a study of shared clonotypes between healthy human individuals. Profiling relied on immunoSEQ multiplex PCR, and the TCRdb table lists in-frame clones only, not all of them. The data show about 2.5 million clones, around 90% seen once. Material: naive CD4+ T cells from PBMCs. This sample's subset: CD45RA+ positively selected. These receptors all come from a man younger than 35 in good health. Some clones in this sample may be carry-over from other donors' samples.

The chain is built from TRBV15 and TRBJ2-7, with 8 bases that match TRBD1. V lost 4 bases and J lost 4; bases outside the gene matches: 9. The CDR3 is 15 residues long. Germline CDR1 is LNHNV and CDR2 is YYDKDF (reference sequence). The CDR3 nucleotides read TGTGCCACCAGCAAGAGGCCCAGGGGGCTGTACGAGCAGTACTTC. Amino acid sequence: CATSKRPRGLYEQYF.

This rearrangement joins TRBV25-1 to TRBJ2-3; TRBD1 is a possible D gene (7 bases). Trimming removed 3 bases from V and 3 bases from J, with 19 bases in between. The germline gives CDR1 MGHDK, CDR2 SYGVNS. CDR3 length: 17 residues. The CDR3 DNA reads as TGTGCCAGCAGTGACCTCCTCAGGGGGGTGGGGACAGATACGCAGTATTTT. It codes for CASSDLLRGVGTDTQYF.

This clone showed up just once. The rearrangement uses TRBV7-9 and TRBJ2-3, with 7 bases lining up with TRBD2. Germline V gene sequence: CDR1 SEHNR, CDR2 FQNEAQ (reference sequence). V lost 4 bases to trimming and J lost 2 bases; unmatched junction nucleotides: 18. CDR3 length: 19 residues. In DNA, the CDR3 is TGTGCCAGCAGCTGGCACGGAGGACTAGTTATCTCCCACACAGATACGCAGTATTTT. This sequence encodes CASSWHGGLVISHTDTQYF. The entire variable domain, with the rest obtained from reference TRBV7-9 and TRBJ2-3, is as follows: DTGVSQNPRHKITKRGQNVTFRCDPISEHNRLYWYRQTLGQGPEFLTYFQNEAQLEKSRLLSDRFSAERPKGSFSTLEIQRTEQGDSAMYLCASSWHGGLVISHTDTQYFGPGTRLTVL.

The chain has TRBV7-2 and TRBJ1-4; D may be TRBD1 (5 bases). Germline V gives CDR1 SGHTA, CDR2 FQGNSA. Trimming pared 5 bases from V and 5 bases from J, leaving 18 bases between. The CDR3 runs to 16 residues. The CDR3 nucleotides read TGTGCCAGCAGCCCTAGGGGTACCGCCTCCAATGAAAAACTGTTTTTT. Translating gives CASSPRGTASNEKLFF.

The chain recombines TRBV6-5 with TRBJ1-5; D remains unclear. Germline V gene data show CDR1 as MNHEY and CDR2 as SVGAGI. The ends were cut back, 4 bases at V and 4 bases at J, with 17 bases in the middle. The CDR3 has 16 amino acids. In nucleotides, the CDR3 is TGTGCCAGCAGTTCCCGTTTTGTCGGACGGAATCAGCCCCAGCATTTT. It encodes CASSSRFVGRNQPQHF.

The chain uses TRBV5-1 and TRBJ1-2; D is ambiguous. Germline values: CDR1 SGHRS, CDR2 YFSETQ. CDR3 length equals 15 residues. Trimming took 0 bases from V and 1 from J, leaving 10 bases between them. The CDR3 loop is CASSLGRSNNYGYTF. The CDR3 coding sequence is TGCGCCAGCAGCTTGGGCAGGAGTAATAACTATGGCTACACCTTC.

The chain recombines TRBV7-3 with TRBJ2-5; D uncertain. Trimming took 1 base from V and 1 from J, leaving 7 bases between them. Germline CDR1 SGHTA, CDR2 FQGTGA. The CDR3 totals 14 residues. This CDR3 is CASSLSGPQETQYF. The CDR3 nucleotides are TGTGCCAGCAGCTTAAGCGGACCCCAAGAGACCCAGTACTTC.

The rearrangement uses TRBV27 and TRBJ2-7; no firm D call. Germline loops: CDR1 MNHEY, CDR2 SMNVEV (reference sequence). The CDR3 is 13 amino acids. V gave up 4 bases and J gave up 6 bases, with 13 bases separating them. In DNA form, the CDR3 reads TGTGCCAGCAGTTCAACCACCTTCGGCGAGCAGTACTTC. It encodes CASSSTTFGEQYF.